This T cell receptor beta chain is drawn from a study of T cell responses to AZD1222 COVID-19 vaccine. In the case of this clone: Its antigen is not identified.

The CDR3 extends over 14 amino acids. CDR1 is DFQATT, CDR2 SNEGSKA, per germline (reference sequence). The V and J ends lost 3 bases and 0 bases respectively, with 11 bases between them. General study points: The number of AZD1222 recipients seropositive at baseline was only 6 or 7. Within unmutated variant regions lay the reported targets of nearly half of spike-specific TCRs. Clonal diversity may have been underestimated, and the donors were mostly white British, with more females than males.

Sequenced by immunoSEQ multiplex PCR; TCRdb stores in-frame clones only, minus some. The data hold approximately 84,000 clones, with 80% to 90% observed a single time. Doses given second, at about 4 or about 12 weeks, were pooled. This clonotype was obtained from an adult who received the AZD1222 COVID-19 vaccine. Source: peripheral blood, taken 28 days after the second AZD1222 dose. J is TRBJ1-2 and V is TRBV20-1; D remains ambiguous. In DNA form, the CDR3 reads TGCAGTGCTAGTCCCGACACCACTAACTATGGCTACACCTTC. As protein: CSASPDTTNYGYTF.